The rows below give T cell receptor beta chains drawn from one sample of a study of blood T cell repertoires in COVID-19. Some clones are missing from TCRdb's copy, which holds only in-frame ones; the method was immunoSEQ multiplex PCR. The sample lists roughly 480,000 clones, 85% to 90% occurring once. The sample consisted of peripheral blood. The receptor set was obtained from a man between 18 and 35 years old with COVID-19, enrolled during active disease. Each CDR3 is given with its conserved first and last residue. The order of the fields is D gene, J gene, clone size, V gene, CDR3 protein, CDR3 DNA. A D gene is named only where the DNA matches it firmly. Clone size is shown for a subset of rows, as once, few, many or a class of expanded clone.

NA TRBJ2-2 NA TRBV12-3/TRBV12-4 CASSFLSTGELFF TGTGCCAGCAGTTTCCTCAGCACCGGGGAGCTGTTTTTT
NA TRBJ1-2 NA TRBV10-3 CAISERGLNYGYTF TGTGCCATCAGTGAGAGGGGACTAAACTATGGCTACACCTTC
NA TRBJ2-7 NA TRBV28 CASSTTSYEQYF TGTGCCAGCAGTACCACTAGCTACGAGCAGTACTTC
NA TRBJ2-6 NA TRBV28 CASSSQGSGANVLTF TGTGCCAGCAGTTCACAGGGATCTGGGGCCAACGTCCTGACTTTC
NA TRBJ2-5 NA TRBV6-1 CASSDQVREEETQYF TGTGCCAGCAGTGACCAAGTCCGGGAAGAAGAGACCCAGTACTTC
NA TRBJ2-7 NA TRBV27 CASNTGGASYEQYF TGTGCCAGCAATACAGGGGGGGCCTCCTACGAGCAGTACTTC
TRBD1 TRBJ1-3 NA TRBV5-4 CASSPTGTGNTIYF TGTGCCAGCAGCCCGACAGGGACTGGAAACACCATATATTTT
TRBD2 TRBJ2-5 NA TRBV5-6 CASSLILTSGQETQYF TGTGCCAGCAGCTTGATCTTGACTAGCGGCCAAGAGACCCAGTACTTC
NA TRBJ1-5 few TRBV5-1 CASSLDGGDQPQHF TGCGCCAGCAGCTTGGATGGGGGCGATCAGCCCCAGCATTTT
NA TRBJ1-5 NA TRBV6-1 CASSEAYVGQPQHF TGTGCCAGCAGTGAAGCTTATGTCGGGCAGCCCCAGCATTTT
TRBD2 TRBJ2-1 NA TRBV11-3 CASSLLSGGLAGEQFF TGTGCCAGCAGCTTATTGTCGGGGGGACTAGCTGGCGAGCAGTTCTTC
TRBD2 TRBJ2-2 NA TRBV12-5 CASGLVLAGTLDGELFF TGTGCTAGTGGTTTGGTCCTAGCGGGGACCCTGGACGGGGAGCTGTTTTTT
NA TRBJ2-7 NA TRBV21-1 CASSKKGAVSSYEQYF TGTGCCAGCAGCAAAAAGGGGGCCGTTAGCTCCTACGAGCAGTACTTC
TRBD1 TRBJ1-5 few TRBV7-9 CASSPKGAAWGNQHF TGTGCCAGCAGTCCGAAGGGGGCAGCCTGGGGTAACCAGCATTTT
NA TRBJ1-2 NA TRBV12-3/TRBV12-4 CASSSRMPGGYTF TGTGCCAGCAGTTCCCGAATGCCGGGGGGCTACACCTTC